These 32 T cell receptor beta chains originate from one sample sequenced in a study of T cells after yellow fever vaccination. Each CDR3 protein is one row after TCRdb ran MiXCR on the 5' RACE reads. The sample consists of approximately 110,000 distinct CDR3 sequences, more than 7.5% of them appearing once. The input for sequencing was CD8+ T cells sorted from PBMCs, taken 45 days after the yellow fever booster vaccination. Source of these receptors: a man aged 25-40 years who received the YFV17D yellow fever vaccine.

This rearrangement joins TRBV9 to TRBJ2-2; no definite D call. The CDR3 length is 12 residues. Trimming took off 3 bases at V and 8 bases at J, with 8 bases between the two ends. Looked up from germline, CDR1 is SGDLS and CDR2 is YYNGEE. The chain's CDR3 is CASSALRGELFF. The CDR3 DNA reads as TGTGCCAGCAGCGCCCTGCGGGGGGAGCTGTTTTTT.

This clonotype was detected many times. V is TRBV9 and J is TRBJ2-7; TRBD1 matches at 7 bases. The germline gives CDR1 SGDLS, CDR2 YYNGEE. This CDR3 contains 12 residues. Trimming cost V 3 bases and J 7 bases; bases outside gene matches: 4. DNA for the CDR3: TGTGCCAGCAGCGCCGGGACAGCTGAGCAGTACTTC. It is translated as CASSAGTAEQYF.

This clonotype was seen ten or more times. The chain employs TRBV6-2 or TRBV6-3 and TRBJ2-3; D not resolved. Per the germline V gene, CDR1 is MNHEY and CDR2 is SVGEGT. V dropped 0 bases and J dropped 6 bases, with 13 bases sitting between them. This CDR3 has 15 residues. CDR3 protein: CASSYSKDRWDTQYF. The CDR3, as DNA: TGTGCCAGCAGTTACTCAAAGGACCGGTGGGATACGCAGTATTTT.

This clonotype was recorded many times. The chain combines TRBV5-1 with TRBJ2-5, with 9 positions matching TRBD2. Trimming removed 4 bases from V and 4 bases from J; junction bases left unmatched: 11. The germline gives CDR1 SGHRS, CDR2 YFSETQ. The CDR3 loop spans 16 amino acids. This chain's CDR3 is CASSQVAGEFSETQYF. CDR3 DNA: TGCGCCAGCAGCCAGGTAGCGGGAGAATTTTCAGAGACCCAGTACTTC.

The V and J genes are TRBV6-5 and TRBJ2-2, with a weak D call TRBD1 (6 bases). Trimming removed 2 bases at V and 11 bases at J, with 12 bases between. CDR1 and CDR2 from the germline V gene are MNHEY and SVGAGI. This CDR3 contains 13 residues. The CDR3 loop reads CASSYGGIGELFF. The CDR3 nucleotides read TGTGCCAGCAGTTACGGGGGCATCGGAGAGCTGTTTTTT.

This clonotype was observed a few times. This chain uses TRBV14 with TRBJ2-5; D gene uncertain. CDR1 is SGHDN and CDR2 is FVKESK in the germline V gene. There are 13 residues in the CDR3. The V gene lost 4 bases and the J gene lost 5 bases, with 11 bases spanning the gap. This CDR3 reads CASSPRATETQYF. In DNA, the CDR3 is TGTGCCAGCAGCCCTCGGGCTACGGAGACCCAGTACTTC.

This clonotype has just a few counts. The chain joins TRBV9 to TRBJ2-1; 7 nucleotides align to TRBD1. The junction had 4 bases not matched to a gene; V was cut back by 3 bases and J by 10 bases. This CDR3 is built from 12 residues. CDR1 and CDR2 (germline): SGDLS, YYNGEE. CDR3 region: CASSGQGYEQFF. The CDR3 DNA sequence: TGTGCCAGCAGCGGACAGGGCTACGAGCAGTTCTTC.

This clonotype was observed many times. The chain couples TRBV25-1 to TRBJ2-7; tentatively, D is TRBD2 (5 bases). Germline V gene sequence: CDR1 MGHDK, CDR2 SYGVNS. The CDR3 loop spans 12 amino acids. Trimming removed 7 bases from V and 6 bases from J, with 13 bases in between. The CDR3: CASTPTGSEQYF. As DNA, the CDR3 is TGTGCCAGCACCCCAACGGGAAGCGAGCAGTACTTC.

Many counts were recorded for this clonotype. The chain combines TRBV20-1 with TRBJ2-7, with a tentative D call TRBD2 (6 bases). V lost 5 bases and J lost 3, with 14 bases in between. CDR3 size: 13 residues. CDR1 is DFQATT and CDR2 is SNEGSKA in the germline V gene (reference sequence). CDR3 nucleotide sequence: TGCAGTGCTGGACCCCGGGACTTCTACGAGCAGTACTTC. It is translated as CSAGPRDFYEQYF.

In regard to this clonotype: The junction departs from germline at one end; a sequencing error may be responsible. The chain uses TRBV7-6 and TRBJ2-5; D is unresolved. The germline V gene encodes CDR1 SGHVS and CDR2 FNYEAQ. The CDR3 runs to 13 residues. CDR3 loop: CASSLAGSPEPQF. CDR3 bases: TGTGCCAGCAGCTTAGCAGGTTCCCCCGAGCCCCAGTTC.

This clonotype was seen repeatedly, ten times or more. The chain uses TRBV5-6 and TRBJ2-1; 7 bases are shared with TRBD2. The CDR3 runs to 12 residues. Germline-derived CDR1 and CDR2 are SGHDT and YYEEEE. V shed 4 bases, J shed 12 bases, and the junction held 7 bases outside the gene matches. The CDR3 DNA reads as TGTGCCAGCAGCCCGATGACTAGCCGGCAGTTCTTC. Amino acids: CASSPMTSRQFF.

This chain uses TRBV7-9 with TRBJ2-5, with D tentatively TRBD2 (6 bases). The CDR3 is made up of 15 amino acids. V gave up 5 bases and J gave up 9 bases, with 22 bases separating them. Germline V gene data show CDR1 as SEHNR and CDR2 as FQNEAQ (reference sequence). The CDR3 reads CASSTGRRQVAAQYF. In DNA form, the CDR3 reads TGTGCCAGCAGCACCGGTCGACGGCAGGTAGCGGCCCAGTACTTC. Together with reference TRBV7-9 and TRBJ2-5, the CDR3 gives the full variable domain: DTGVSQNPRHKITKRGQNVTFRCDPISEHNRLYWYRQTLGQGPEFLTYFQNEAQLEKSRLLSDRFSAERPKGSFSTLEIQRTEQGDSAMYLCASSTGRRQVAAQYFGPGTRLLVL.

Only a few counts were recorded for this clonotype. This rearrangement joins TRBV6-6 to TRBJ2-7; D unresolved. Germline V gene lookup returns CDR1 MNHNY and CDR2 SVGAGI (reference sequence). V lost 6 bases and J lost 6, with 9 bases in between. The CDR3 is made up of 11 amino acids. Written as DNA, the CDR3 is TGTGCCAGCAGCCCCGATACCGAGCAGTACTTC. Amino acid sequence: CASSPDTEQYF.

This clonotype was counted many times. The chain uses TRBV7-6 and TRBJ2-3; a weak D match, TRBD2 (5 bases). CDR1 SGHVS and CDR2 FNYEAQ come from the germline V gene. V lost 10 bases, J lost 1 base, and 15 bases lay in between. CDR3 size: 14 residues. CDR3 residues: CAIGEWGGTDTQYF. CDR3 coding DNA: TGTGCCATCGGAGAATGGGGAGGCACAGATACGCAGTATTTT.

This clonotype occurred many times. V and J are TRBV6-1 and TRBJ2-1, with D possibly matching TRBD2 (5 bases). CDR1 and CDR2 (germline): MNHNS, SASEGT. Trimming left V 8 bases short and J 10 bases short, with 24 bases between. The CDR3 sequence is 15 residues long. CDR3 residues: CASLVVSENRGEQFF. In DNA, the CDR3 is TGTGCCAGCTTGGTTGTCTCGGAAAATCGAGGGGAGCAGTTCTTC.

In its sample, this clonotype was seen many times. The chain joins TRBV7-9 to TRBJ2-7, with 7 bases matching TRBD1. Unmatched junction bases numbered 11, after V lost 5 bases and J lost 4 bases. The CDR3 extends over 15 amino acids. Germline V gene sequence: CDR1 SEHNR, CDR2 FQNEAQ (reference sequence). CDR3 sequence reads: CASSPRQGPSYEQYF. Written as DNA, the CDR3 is TGTGCCAGCAGCCCCCGACAGGGCCCTTCTTACGAGCAGTACTTC.

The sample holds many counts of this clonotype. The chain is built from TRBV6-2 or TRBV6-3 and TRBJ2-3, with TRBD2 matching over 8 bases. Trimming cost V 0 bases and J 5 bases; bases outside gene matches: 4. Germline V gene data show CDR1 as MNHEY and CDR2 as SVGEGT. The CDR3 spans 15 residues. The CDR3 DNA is TGTGCCAGCAGTTACTCCGGAGCGGGAGTAGATACGCAGTATTTT. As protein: CASSYSGAGVDTQYF.

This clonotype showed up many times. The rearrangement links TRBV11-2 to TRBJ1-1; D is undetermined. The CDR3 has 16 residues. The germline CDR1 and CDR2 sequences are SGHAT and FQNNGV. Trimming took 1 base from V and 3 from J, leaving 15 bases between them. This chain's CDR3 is CASSLAMGRWDTEAFF. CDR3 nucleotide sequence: TGTGCCAGCAGCTTAGCGATGGGCAGGTGGGACACTGAAGCTTTCTTT.

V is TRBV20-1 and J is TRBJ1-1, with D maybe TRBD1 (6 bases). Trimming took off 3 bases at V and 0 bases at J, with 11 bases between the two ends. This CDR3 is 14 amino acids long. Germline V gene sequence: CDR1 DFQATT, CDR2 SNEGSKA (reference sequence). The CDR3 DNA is TGCAGTGCTAGTTATCGGGGGCTGAACACTGAAGCTTTCTTT. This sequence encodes CSASYRGLNTEAFF.

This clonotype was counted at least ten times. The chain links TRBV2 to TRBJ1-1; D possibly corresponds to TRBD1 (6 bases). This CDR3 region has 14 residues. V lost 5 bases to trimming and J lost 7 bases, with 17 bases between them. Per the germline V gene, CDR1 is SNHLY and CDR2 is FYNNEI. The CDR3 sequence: CASSRGGLSSEAFF. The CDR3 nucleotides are TGTGCCAGCAGTAGGGGGGGACTCTCCAGTGAAGCTTTCTTT.

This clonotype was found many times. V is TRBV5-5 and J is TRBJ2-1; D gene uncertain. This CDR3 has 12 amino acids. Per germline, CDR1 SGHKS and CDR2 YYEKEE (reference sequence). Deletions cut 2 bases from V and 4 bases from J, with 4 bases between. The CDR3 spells CASSLRYNEQFF. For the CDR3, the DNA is TGTGCCAGCAGCTTAAGGTACAATGAGCAGTTCTTC.

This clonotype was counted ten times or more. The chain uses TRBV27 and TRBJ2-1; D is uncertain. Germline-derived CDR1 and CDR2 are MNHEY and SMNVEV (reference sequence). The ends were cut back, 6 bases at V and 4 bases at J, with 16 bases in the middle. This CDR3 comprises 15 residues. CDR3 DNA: TGTGCCAGCAGGCCGTTTCGAGGTAATTACAATGAGCAGTTCTTC. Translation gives CASRPFRGNYNEQFF.

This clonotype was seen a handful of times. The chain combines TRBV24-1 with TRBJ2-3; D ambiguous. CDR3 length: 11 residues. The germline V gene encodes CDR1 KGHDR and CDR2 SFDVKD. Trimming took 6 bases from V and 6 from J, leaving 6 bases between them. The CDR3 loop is CATSLWDTQYF. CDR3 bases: TGTGCCACCAGTCTGTGGGATACGCAGTATTTT.

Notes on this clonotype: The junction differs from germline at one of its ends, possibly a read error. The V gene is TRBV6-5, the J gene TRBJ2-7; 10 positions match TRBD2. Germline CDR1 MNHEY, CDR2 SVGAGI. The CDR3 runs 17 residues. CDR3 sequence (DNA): TGTGCCGGCAGTTACTCGGCTAGCGGGAGCCCATCCTACGAGCAGTACTTC. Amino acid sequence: CAGSYSASGSPSYEQYF.

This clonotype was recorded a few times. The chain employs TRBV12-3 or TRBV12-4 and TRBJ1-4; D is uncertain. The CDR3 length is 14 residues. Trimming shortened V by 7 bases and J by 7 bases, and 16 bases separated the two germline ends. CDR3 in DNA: TGTGCCAGCAACCCCGGGATGCTTCCTGAAAAACTGTTTTTT. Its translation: CASNPGMLPEKLFF.

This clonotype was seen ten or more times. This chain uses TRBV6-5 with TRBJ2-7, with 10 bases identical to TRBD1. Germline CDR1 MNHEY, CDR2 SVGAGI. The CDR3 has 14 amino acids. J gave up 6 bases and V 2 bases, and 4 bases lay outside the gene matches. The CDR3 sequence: CASSYGTGVGEQYF. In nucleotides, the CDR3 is TGTGCCAGCAGTTACGGGACAGGGGTGGGCGAGCAGTACTTC.

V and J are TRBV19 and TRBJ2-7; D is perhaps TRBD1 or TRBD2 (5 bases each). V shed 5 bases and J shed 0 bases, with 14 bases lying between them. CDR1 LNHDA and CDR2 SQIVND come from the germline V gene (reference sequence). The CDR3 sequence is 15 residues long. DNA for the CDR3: TGTGCCAGTAGTGGATGGGACGTGGGCTCCTACGAGCAGTACTTC. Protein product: CASSGWDVGSYEQYF.

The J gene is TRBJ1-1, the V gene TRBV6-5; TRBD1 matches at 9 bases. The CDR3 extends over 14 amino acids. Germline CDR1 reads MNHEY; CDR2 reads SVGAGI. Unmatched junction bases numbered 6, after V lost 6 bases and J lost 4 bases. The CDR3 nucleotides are TGTGCCAGCAGCTACGGACAGGGGACCACTGAAGCTTTCTTT. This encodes CASSYGQGTTEAFF.

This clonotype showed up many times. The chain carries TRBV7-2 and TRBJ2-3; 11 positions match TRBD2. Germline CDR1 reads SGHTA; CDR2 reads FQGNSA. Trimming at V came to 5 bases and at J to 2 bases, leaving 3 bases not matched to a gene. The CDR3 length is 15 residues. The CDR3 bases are TGTGCCAGCAGCCTGACTAGCGGGACCACAGATACGCAGTATTTT. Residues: CASSLTSGTTDTQYF.

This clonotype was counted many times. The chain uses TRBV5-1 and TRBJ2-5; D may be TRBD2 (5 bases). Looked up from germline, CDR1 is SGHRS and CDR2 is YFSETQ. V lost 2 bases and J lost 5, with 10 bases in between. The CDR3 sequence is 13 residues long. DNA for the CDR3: TGCGCCAGCAGCTTTGAGAGGGTTGAGACCCAGTACTTC. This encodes CASSFERVETQYF. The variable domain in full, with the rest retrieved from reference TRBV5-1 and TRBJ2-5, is KAGVTQTPRYLIKTRGQQVTLSCSPISGHRSVSWYQQTPGQGLQFLFEYFSETQRNKGNFPGRFSGRQFSNSRSEMNVSTLELGDSALYLCASSFERVETQYFGPGTRLLVL.

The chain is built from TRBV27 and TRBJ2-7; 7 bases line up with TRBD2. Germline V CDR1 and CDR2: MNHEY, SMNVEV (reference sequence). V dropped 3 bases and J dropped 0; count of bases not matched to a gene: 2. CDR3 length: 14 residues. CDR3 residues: CASSLGGNSYEQYF. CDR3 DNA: TGTGCCAGCAGTTTGGGGGGGAACTCCTACGAGCAGTACTTC.

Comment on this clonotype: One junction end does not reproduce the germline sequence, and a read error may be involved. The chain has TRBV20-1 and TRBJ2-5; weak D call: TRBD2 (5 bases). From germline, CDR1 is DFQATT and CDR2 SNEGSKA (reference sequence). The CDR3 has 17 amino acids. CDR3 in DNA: TGCTGTGCTAGAGCCTCACTTCTCGGACTGTCCCAAGAGACCCAGTACTTC. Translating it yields CCARASLLGLSQETQYF.